This entry lists 3 T cell receptor beta chains sequenced from one sample in a study of regulatory T cells in long-lasting Graves disease. Described time point: newly diagnosed GD, antithyroid drugs for less than 3 months. The TCR library was made from RNA that had been extracted from PBMCs in TRIzol. Construction of TCR beta libraries relied on iRepertoire HTBI primers and on Arm-PCR targeting CDR3 regions. Each CDR3 protein gets one entry after TCRdb re-called the multiplex PCR reads with MiXCR. This repertoire shows roughly 350,000 distinct CDR3 sequences, approximately 15% found once; its top ten account for 30%. The same sample was also studied in work on T cells in Graves' hyperthyroidism and ophthalmopathy.

The sequencing here drew on peripheral blood mononuclear cells (PBMCs), taken at new diagnosis, from a patient treated with antithyroid drugs. The receptors shown here come from a man aged 35 to 55 with Graves disease.

This clonotype was seen a few times. The chain links TRBV15 to TRBJ2-6, with unresolved D. Germline loops: CDR1 LNHNV, CDR2 YYDKDF (reference sequence). Trimming took 4 bases from V and 0 from J, leaving 4 bases between them. The CDR3 extends over 14 amino acids. The CDR3: CATSIPSGANVLTF. The CDR3 nucleotides read TGTGCCACCAGCATTCCCTCTGGGGCCAACGTCCTGACTTTC.

This clonotype appeared many times. The V call is TRBV13, the J call TRBJ2-7; D tentatively reads TRBD1 or TRBD2 (6 bases each). Germline values: CDR1 PRHDT, CDR2 FYEKMQ (reference sequence). The CDR3 extends over 14 amino acids. Trimming took off 8 bases at V and 0 bases at J, with 14 bases between the two ends. The CDR3 DNA sequence: TGTGCCAGCTCTATACGGGGGCCCTCCTACGAGCAGTACTTC. Encoded protein: CASSIRGPSYEQYF.

Notes on this clonotype: This clone may be a read error of a much larger clone one base away. This sequence joins TRBV28 and TRBJ2-2; 10 bases are shared with TRBD2. The CDR3 is 16 amino acids. The germline V gene encodes CDR1 MDHEN and CDR2 SYDVKM. For the CDR3, the DNA is TGTGCCAGCAGTTTATTCCAGCGGGGGGGTTCTGGGGAGCTGCTTTTT. Its translation is CASSLFQRGGSGELLF.